Shown below are 10 T cell receptor beta chains from a single sample sequenced in a study of T-cell reconstitution after alpha-beta-depleted transplantation in children. It was with unique molecular identifiers that the TCRbeta library was prepared. TCRdb itself ran the PCR reads through MiXCR, one entry per CDR3 protein. The sample has approximately 400,000 distinct CDR3 sequences, roughly a tenth seen once. The material sequenced was PBMCs from the stem cell graft donor, taken from the stem cell graft. The receptor source for this set is a human donor who donated a stem cell graft to a child with acute myeloid leukemia.

This sequence joins TRBV7-9 and TRBJ2-1, with 8 bases that match TRBD2. CDR1 and CDR2 from the germline V gene are SEHNR and FQNEAQ (reference sequence). The CDR3 spans 16 residues. V was clipped by 8 bases and J by 2 bases; unmatched bases: 11. The CDR3 protein is CASDPGGTRPYNEQFF. CDR3 sequence (DNA): TGTGCCAGCGATCCCGGTGGGACTAGGCCCTACAATGAGCAGTTCTTC.

This clonotype was detected a few times. This chain links TRBV5-1 with TRBJ2-7; the match to TRBD1 covers 8 bases. From germline, CDR1 is SGHRS and CDR2 YFSETQ. The CDR3 consists of 15 residues. V dropped 1 base and J dropped 4; count of bases not matched to a gene: 7. CDR3 sequence reads: CASSLPGQVEYEQYF. The CDR3 bases are TGCGCCAGCAGCTTGCCGGGACAGGTGGAATACGAGCAGTACTTC.

This clonotype occurred many times. This chain joins TRBV28 and TRBJ2-3; D assignment may be TRBD1 or TRBD2 (6 bases each). This CDR3 is 14 amino acids long. V lost 10 bases, J lost 2 bases, and 16 bases lay in between. Germline V CDR1 and CDR2: MDHEN, SYDVKM. The CDR3 nucleotides read TGTGCCACCTCACAGGGAGGCCCCACAGATACGCAGTATTTT. The encoded protein is CATSQGGPTDTQYF.

Only a few counts were recorded for this clonotype. V usage is TRBV6-5 and J usage is TRBJ1-2; tentative D call: TRBD1 (6 bases). This CDR3 contains 14 residues. The V gene lost 2 bases and the J gene lost 3 bases, with 10 bases spanning the gap. CDR1 is MNHEY and CDR2 is SVGAGI in the germline V gene. CDR3 sequence reads: CASSYQNRDYGYTF. For the CDR3, the DNA is TGTGCCAGCAGTTACCAGAACAGGGACTATGGCTACACCTTC.

This clonotype was detected only a few times. V gene TRBV12-3 or TRBV12-4 combines with J gene TRBJ2-2, with D possibly TRBD2 on 5 matching bases. The CDR3 totals 15 residues. Trimming shortened V by 6 bases and J by 2 bases, and 13 bases separated the two germline ends. The CDR3 is CASSYNSVNTGELFF. Written as DNA, the CDR3 is TGTGCCAGCAGCTATAATAGCGTAAACACCGGGGAGCTGTTTTTT.

The chain has TRBV5-1 and TRBJ2-1, with D uncertain. V was cut by 4 bases and J by 2 bases, with 13 bases left in between. CDR1 and CDR2 (germline): SGHRS, YFSETQ. The length of the CDR3 is 15 residues. CDR3 bases: TGCGCCAGCAGCCCCGGACGCCATACCTACAATGAGCAGTTCTTC. It translates to CASSPGRHTYNEQFF.

This clonotype was seen many times. V is TRBV29-1 and J is TRBJ1-4, with a tentative D call TRBD1 (6 bases). Germline CDR1 reads SQVTM; CDR2 reads ANQGSEA. V lost 2 bases and J 8 bases, leaving 15 bases between the germline ends. CDR3 size: 14 residues. The DNA for the CDR3 is TGCAGCGTTGAAAGGTTTGGAACAGGGGAAAAACTGTTTTTT. Its translation: CSVERFGTGEKLFF.

This clonotype was found a few times. A read error may account for a junction end that differs from germline. This chain links TRBV6-1 with TRBJ2-3; D is perhaps TRBD1 or TRBD2 (5 bases each). Germline CDR1 reads MNHNS; CDR2 reads SASEGT. This CDR3 comprises 15 residues. The CDR3 coding sequence is TGTGCCAGCGGTGAGGGACCACGTAGCACAGATACGCAGTATTTT. This translates into CASGEGPRSTDTQYF.

This clonotype was observed at least ten times. This chain's CDR3 is CASRGQGYNEQFF. The CDR3 DNA reads as TGTGCCAGCAGGGGACAGGGGTACAATGAGCAGTTCTTC. The rearrangement links TRBV6-1 to TRBJ2-1, with 10 bases identical to TRBD1. The CDR3 spans 13 residues. After removal of 6 bases from V and 4 bases from J, the junction contained 0 bases not matched to a gene. Germline lookup yields CDR1 MNHNS and CDR2 SASEGT.

A few counts support this clonotype. The V call is TRBV2, the J call TRBJ2-3, with a tentative D call TRBD2 (5 bases). The germline gives CDR1 SNHLY, CDR2 FYNNEI. The CDR3 is made up of 15 amino acids. V was cut by 3 bases and J by 8 bases, with 18 bases left in between. CDR3 amino acids: CASSEVGGGGVTQYF. CDR3 in DNA: TGTGCCAGCAGTGAGGTCGGAGGTGGTGGGGTTACGCAGTATTTT. The full variable domain, in which reference TRBV2 and TRBJ2-3 provide the parts outside the CDR3, is EPEVTQTPSHQVTQMGQEVILRCVPISNHLYFYWYRQILGQKVEFLVSFYNNEISEKSEIFDDQFSVERPDGSNFTLKIRSTKLEDSAMYFCASSEVGGGGVTQYFGPGTRLTVL.